The rows below give T cell receptor beta chains drawn from one sample of a study of blood T cells in healthy people across ages. TCRdb independently ran MiXCR on the 5' RACE reads; one entry per CDR3 protein. In the table there are 790,000 or so distinct CDR3 sequences, around three fifths of which are singletons. Sample: blood. The receptor set was obtained from a man in his forties in good health. Both conserved end residues are trimmed from each CDR3. Fields, in order: V gene, clone size, J gene, CDR3 protein. Some rows mark clone size as missing; the rest say once, few, many or name a class of expanded clone.

>TRBV7-2|-|TRBJ2-7
ASSLNFGQAYERY
>TRBV24-1|-|TRBJ2-3
ATSDLAPSDTQY
>TRBV7-9|few|TRBJ1-5
ASSPQGGQGNQPQH
>TRBV2|once|TRBJ1-4
ASSATGGTTNEKLF
>TRBV6-1|few|TRBJ1-2
ASSEARNYGYT
>TRBV27|-|TRBJ2-1
ARSPTYNEQF
>TRBV7-6|few|TRBJ2-7
ASQGQGGYEQY
>TRBV6-6|few|TRBJ2-5
ASSYGLAGGKETQY
>TRBV5-1|-|TRBJ1-2
ASSPGDGANYGYT
>TRBV7-9|-|TRBJ2-5
ASSRGKETQY
>TRBV7-2|-|TRBJ2-5
ASSPPGQKETQY
>TRBV7-8|-|TRBJ2-1
ASSTLSGLAGVGINNEQF
>TRBV20-1|-|TRBJ1-5
SVYDSNQPQH
>TRBV29-1|few|TRBJ2-6
SVEERTGANVLT
>TRBV25-1|-|TRBJ2-1
ASGTGVNEQF
>TRBV6-5|-|TRBJ1-3
ASTTNPGTGGNTIY
>TRBV28|once|-
ASKGGGPGEQY
>TRBV3-1|few|TRBJ1-1
ASSHPAGNTEAF
>TRBV25-1|once|TRBJ1-4
ASSDPGGREKLF
>TRBV10-3|-|TRBJ2-5
AISGSVTGGDQETQY
>TRBV6-5|few|TRBJ2-4
ASSYSVFDIQY
>TRBV5-6|-|TRBJ2-3
ASRPFTGRADTQY
>TRBV27|-|TRBJ2-7
ASRVLGGNGEQY
>TRBV4-3|few|TRBJ2-5
ASSQEGGVIAETQY
>TRBV20-1|-|TRBJ1-1
SARTDMNTEAF
>TRBV28|few|-
ASSSGTPQRSYEQY
>TRBV12-3/TRBV12-4|-|TRBJ2-1
ASTLTPRGLSYNEQF
>TRBV20-1|-|-
SARTSGRKGSYNEQY
>TRBV29-1|few|TRBJ1-2
SVSRTGVVYGYT
>TRBV7-2|few|TRBJ2-1
ASSPQGDRVNEQF
>TRBV24-1|few|TRBJ2-5
ATRANPGTGEETQY
>TRBV12-3/TRBV12-4|-|TRBJ1-5
ASSFNRDTYQPQH
>TRBV2|-|TRBJ1-2
ASRIGSYGYT
>TRBV10-3|-|TRBJ2-1
AIMGTGSYNEQF
>TRBV20-1|-|TRBJ2-3
RARGRGGTDTQY
>TRBV11-3|few|TRBJ2-4
ASSPTGSKNIQY
>TRBV21-1|-|TRBJ2-7
ASSGRWATQY
>TRBV10-3|-|TRBJ2-7
AIGPGQGIYEQY
>TRBV29-1|-|TRBJ2-3
SADPTPDTQY
>TRBV29-1|few|-
SVARADEQY